This note documents a single TCR beta chain sequence. In the authors' methods: Nucleated cell number was recorded as an estimate derived from reference gene primer amplification. Assay: immunoSEQ multiplex PCR; the TCRdb copy retains only in-frame clones and omits some. V and J calls and clone size are as listed in that table; D and trimming were resolved from the DNA. The sample has about 76,000 clones; around 83% are singletons. This sample was included in a study of blood T cell repertoires in COVID-19. Study-wide context: Specimens from acute and convalescent COVID-19 originated in the United States, Italy and Spain. PBMCs, B-cell-depleted T cells, or T cells provided the cDNA or gDNA that made up the material.

Germline values: CDR1 SQVTM, CDR2 ANQGSEA. The V gene end was trimmed by 7 bases and the J gene end by 6 bases; junction bases not matched to a gene: 9. The CDR3 is 13 amino acids. Material: peripheral blood. The rearrangement uses TRBV29-1 and TRBJ2-3; 8 bases map to TRBD1. The receptor's source is a man in his sixties with COVID-19, enrolled during active disease. CDR3 residues: CSAHRGEADTQYF. The CDR3 nucleotides are TGCAGCGCTCACAGGGGGGAAGCGGATACGCAGTATTTT.